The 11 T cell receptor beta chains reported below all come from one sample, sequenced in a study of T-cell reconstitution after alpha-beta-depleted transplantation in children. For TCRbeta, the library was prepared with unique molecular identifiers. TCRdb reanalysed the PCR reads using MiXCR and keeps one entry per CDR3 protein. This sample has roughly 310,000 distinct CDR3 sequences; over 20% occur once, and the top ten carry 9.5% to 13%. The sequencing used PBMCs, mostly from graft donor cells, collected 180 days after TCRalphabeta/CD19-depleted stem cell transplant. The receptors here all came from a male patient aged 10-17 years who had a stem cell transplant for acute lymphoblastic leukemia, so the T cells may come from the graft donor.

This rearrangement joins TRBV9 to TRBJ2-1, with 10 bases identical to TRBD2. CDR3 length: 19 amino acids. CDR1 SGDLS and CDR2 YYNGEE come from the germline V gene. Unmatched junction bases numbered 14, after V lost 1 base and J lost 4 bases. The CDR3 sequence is CASSVNDAPGLARYNEQFF. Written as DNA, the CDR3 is TGTGCCAGCAGCGTAAACGACGCCCCGGGACTAGCGCGATACAATGAGCAGTTCTTC.

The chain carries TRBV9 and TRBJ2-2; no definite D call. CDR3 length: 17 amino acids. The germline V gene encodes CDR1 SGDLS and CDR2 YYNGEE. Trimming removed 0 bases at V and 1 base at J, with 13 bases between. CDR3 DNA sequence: TGTGCCAGCAGCGTAGAGGTACGACCGCTGAACACCGGGGAGCTGTTTTTT. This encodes CASSVEVRPLNTGELFF.

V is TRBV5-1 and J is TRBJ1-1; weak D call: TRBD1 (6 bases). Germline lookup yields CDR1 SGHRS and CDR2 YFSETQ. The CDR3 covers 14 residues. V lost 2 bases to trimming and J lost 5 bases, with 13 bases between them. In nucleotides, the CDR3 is TGCGCCAGCAGCTTCTTGGACAGCCGGACTGAAGCTTTCTTT. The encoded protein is CASSFLDSRTEAFF.

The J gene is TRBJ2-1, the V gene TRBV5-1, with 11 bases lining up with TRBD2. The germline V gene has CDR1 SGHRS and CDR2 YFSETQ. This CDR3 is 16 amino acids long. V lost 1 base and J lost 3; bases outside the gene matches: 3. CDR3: CASSLTSGSVYNEQFF. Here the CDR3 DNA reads TGCGCCAGCAGCTTGACTAGCGGGAGCGTCTACAATGAGCAGTTCTTC.

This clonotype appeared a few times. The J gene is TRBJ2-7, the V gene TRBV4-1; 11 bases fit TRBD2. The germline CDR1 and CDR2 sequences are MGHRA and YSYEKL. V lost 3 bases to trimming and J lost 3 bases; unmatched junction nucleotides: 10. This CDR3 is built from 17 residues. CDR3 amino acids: CASSHVAGGPKGYEQYF. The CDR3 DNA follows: TGCGCCAGCAGCCACGTAGCGGGAGGGCCTAAGGGCTACGAGCAGTACTTC.

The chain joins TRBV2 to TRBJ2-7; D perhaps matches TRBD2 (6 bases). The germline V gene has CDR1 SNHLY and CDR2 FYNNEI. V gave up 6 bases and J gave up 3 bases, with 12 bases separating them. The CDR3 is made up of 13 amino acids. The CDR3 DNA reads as TGTGCCAGCAGGAAGGAGGGCGGCTACGAGCAGTACTTC. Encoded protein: CASRKEGGYEQYF.

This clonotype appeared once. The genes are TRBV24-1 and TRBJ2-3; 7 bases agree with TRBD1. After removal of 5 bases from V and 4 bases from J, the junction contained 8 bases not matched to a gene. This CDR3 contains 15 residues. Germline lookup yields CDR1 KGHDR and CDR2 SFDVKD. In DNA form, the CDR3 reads TGTGCCACCAGTGGGCTACCCCAGGGGGCAGATACGCAGTATTTT. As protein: CATSGLPQGADTQYF.

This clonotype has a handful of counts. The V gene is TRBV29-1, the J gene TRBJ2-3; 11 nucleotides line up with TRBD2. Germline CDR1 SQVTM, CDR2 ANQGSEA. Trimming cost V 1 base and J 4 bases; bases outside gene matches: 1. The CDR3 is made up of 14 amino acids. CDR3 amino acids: CSVEASGRSDTQYF. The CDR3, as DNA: TGCAGCGTTGAAGCTAGCGGGAGGTCAGATACGCAGTATTTT.

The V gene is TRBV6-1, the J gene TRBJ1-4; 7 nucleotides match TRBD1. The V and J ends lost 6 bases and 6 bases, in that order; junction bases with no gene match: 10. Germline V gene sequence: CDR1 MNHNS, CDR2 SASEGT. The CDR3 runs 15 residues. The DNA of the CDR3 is TGTGCCAGCAGAAAGAAGCGACAGGGTTATGAAAAACTGTTTTTT. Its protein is CASRKKRQGYEKLFF.

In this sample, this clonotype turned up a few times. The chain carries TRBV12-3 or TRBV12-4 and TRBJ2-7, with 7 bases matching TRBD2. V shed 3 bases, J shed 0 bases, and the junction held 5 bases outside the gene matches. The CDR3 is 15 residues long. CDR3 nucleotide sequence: TGTGCCAGCAGTTTCGGGCGGGAGAGCTCCTACGAGCAGTACTTC. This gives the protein CASSFGRESSYEQYF.

CDR3 DNA: TGTGCCACCAGTGAGGCGGGGCCTAGCGGTTACAATGAGCAGTTCTTC. Translated, it gives CATSEAGPSGYNEQFF. The J gene is TRBJ2-1, the V gene TRBV24-1, with 7 positions matching TRBD2. V shed 4 bases, J shed 4 bases, and the junction held 9 bases outside the gene matches. The CDR3 contains 16 residues. Germline V gene lookup returns CDR1 KGHDR and CDR2 SFDVKD.